These 20 T cell receptor beta chains originate from one sample sequenced in a study of cytomegalovirus exposure and HLA in healthy donors. PCR used 60 Vbeta primers and 13 Jbeta primers. Data came from immunoSEQ multiplex PCR; TCRdb stores just in-frame clones and leaves some out. The sample has around 160,000 clones; approximately 77% are singletons. The sequencing sample was made of PBMCs. The receptors originated from a male donor in good health and CMV-seropositive.

This chain links TRBV11-2 with TRBJ1-4, with D uncertain. The CDR3 is 15 amino acids. The V end was cut by 5 bases, the J end by 8 bases, with 18 bases between. Germline CDR1 and CDR2: SGHAT and FQNNGV. The CDR3 region has the DNA TGTGCCAGCAGCCCCCGCGGAGGGCTGGGCGAAAAACTGTTTTTT. Its protein product is CASSPRGGLGEKLFF.

V and J are TRBV5-4 and TRBJ2-5; 11 positions agree with TRBD1. Trimming at V came to 0 bases and at J to 5 bases, leaving 3 bases not matched to a gene. The germline V gene has CDR1 SGHNT and CDR2 YYREEE (reference sequence). This CDR3 region has 15 residues. CDR3 sequence: CASSLGTGGRETQYF. The DNA of the CDR3 is TGTGCCAGCAGCTTGGGGACAGGGGGCAGGGAGACCCAGTACTTC.

The chain uses TRBV5-5 and TRBJ1-1; possible D gene TRBD1, 6 bases. This CDR3 contains 14 residues. CDR1 is SGHKS, CDR2 YYEKEE, per germline (reference sequence). V was shortened by 0 bases and J by 1 base, with 7 bases between the two germline ends. The CDR3 reads CASSLEQGNTEAFF. The CDR3 coding sequence is TGTGCCAGCAGCTTGGAACAGGGGAACACTGAAGCTTTCTTT.

CDR3 bases: TGCGCCAGCGGACAGGGGAACAATGAGCAGTTCTTC. It yields the protein CASGQGNNEQFF. The chain employs TRBV4-1 and TRBJ2-1, with 9 bases fitting TRBD1. Germline values: CDR1 MGHRA, CDR2 YSYEKL. This CDR3 has 12 amino acids. The J segment lost 5 bases and the V segment lost 8 bases, leaving 1 base of the junction unmatched.

This clone appeared once. The rearrangement uses TRBV27 and TRBJ2-2; weak D call: TRBD2 (5 bases). Per germline, CDR1 MNHEY and CDR2 SMNVEV (reference sequence). V gave up 2 bases and J gave up 4 bases, with 5 bases separating them. This CDR3 contains 13 residues. CDR3 amino acids: CASSLAGTGELFF. CDR3 in DNA: TGTGCCAGCAGTTTAGCGGGCACCGGGGAGCTGTTTTTT.

V is TRBV4-1 and J is TRBJ2-1; 9 bases map to TRBD2. CDR1 is MGHRA and CDR2 is YSYEKL in the germline V gene. The CDR3 length is 18 residues. V trimming: 1 base; J trimming: 0 bases; junction bases outside the gene matches: 7. The CDR3: CASSQGGAGGSSYNEQFF. The CDR3 nucleotides read TGCGCCAGCAGCCAAGGGGGAGCGGGGGGTAGCTCCTACAATGAGCAGTTCTTC.

CDR3 amino acids: CASSPSPGTEAFF. CDR3 nucleotide sequence: TGTGCCAGCAGCCCATCACCGGGCACTGAAGCTTTCTTT. V is TRBV9 and J is TRBJ1-1; no firm D call. The CDR3 is made up of 13 amino acids. Trimming took 4 bases from V and 4 from J, leaving 11 bases between them. The germline gives CDR1 SGDLS, CDR2 YYNGEE.

The genes are TRBV2 and TRBJ2-2, with D hard to call. Germline lookup yields CDR1 SNHLY and CDR2 FYNNEI. The ends were cut back, 5 bases at V and 3 bases at J, with 4 bases in the middle. The CDR3 loop spans 12 amino acids. The chain's CDR3 is CASSRDTGELFF. The CDR3 DNA follows: TGTGCCAGCAGTCGAGACACCGGGGAGCTGTTTTTT.

The V call is TRBV6-5, the J call TRBJ2-3; TRBD2 might be the D (7 bases). Trimming pared 6 bases from V and 5 bases from J, leaving 15 bases between. The CDR3 is 14 residues long. Germline CDR1 is MNHEY and CDR2 is SVGAGI. CDR3 loop: CASRGGPVGDTQYF. DNA of the CDR3: TGTGCCAGCAGGGGGGGGCCCGTAGGAGATACGCAGTATTTT.

The chain combines TRBV25-1 with TRBJ1-2; 9 nucleotides match TRBD1. The CDR3 has 13 residues. V dropped 7 bases and J dropped 8; count of bases not matched to a gene: 8. The germline V gene has CDR1 MGHDK and CDR2 SYGVNS. As DNA, the CDR3 is TGTGCCAGCACCGGGACAGGGAATAGGGGCTACACCTTC. As protein: CASTGTGNRGYTF.

J is TRBJ1-1 and V is TRBV29-1; D call uncertain. The germline V gene encodes CDR1 SQVTM and CDR2 ANQGSEA. Trimming shortened V by 2 bases and J by 11 bases, and 24 bases separated the two germline ends. The CDR3 consists of 15 residues. The DNA of the CDR3 is TGCAGCGTTGAAATGGGTGGTTGGAGGAACATGTACGCTTTCTTT. Translating it yields CSVEMGGWRNMYAFF.

V and J are TRBV5-1 and TRBJ1-2; no firm D call. Trimming stripped 3 bases from V and 8 bases from J, with 11 bases between. The CDR3 consists of 12 residues. Germline V gene sequence: CDR1 SGHRS, CDR2 YFSETQ. The CDR3 DNA is TGCGCCAGCAGCTCAGGCGGGGAAGGCTACACCTTC. Translated, it gives CASSSGGEGYTF.

This clone appeared once. This chain connects TRBV9 to TRBJ2-3, with 12 bases fitting TRBD1. Germline V gene sequence: CDR1 SGDLS, CDR2 YYNGEE. After removal of 3 bases from V and 3 bases from J, the junction contained 17 bases not matched to a gene. The CDR3 is made up of 20 amino acids. The CDR3 reads CASSGGDRGHGASITDTQYF. DNA of the CDR3: TGTGCCAGCAGCGGTGGGGACAGGGGGCATGGGGCATCTATTACAGATACGCAGTATTTT. Drawing the rest from reference TRBV9 and TRBJ2-3, the complete variable domain is DSGVTQTPKHLITATGQRVTLRCSPRSGDLSVYWYQQSLDQGLQFLIQYYNGEERAKGNILERFSAQQFPDLHSELNLSSLELGDSALYFCASSGGDRGHGASITDTQYFGPGTRLTVL.

The sample holds a few counts of this clone. The J gene is TRBJ2-7, the V gene TRBV5-1; 10 nucleotides line up with TRBD1. Germline values: CDR1 SGHRS, CDR2 YFSETQ. CDR3 length equals 16 residues. Losses at the gene ends were 2 bases for V and 3 bases for J; bases not matched to a gene: 8. This CDR3 is CASSLARTGGIYEQYF. The CDR3 nucleotides read TGCGCCAGCAGCTTAGCCCGGACAGGGGGAATCTACGAGCAGTACTTC.

The chain recombines TRBV5-1 with TRBJ2-2, with 15 bases aligning to TRBD2. This CDR3 comprises 18 residues. From germline, CDR1 is SGHRS and CDR2 YFSETQ. V lost 4 bases, J lost 0 bases, and 4 bases stayed unmatched. The CDR3 DNA is TGCGCCAGCAGCCGCGGACTAGCGGGGGGGTCGAACACCGGGGAGCTGTTTTTT. The encoded protein is CASSRGLAGGSNTGELFF. The variable domain in full, with the rest retrieved from reference TRBV5-1 and TRBJ2-2, is KAGVTQTPRYLIKTRGQQVTLSCSPISGHRSVSWYQQTPGQGLQFLFEYFSETQRNKGNFPGRFSGRQFSNSRSEMNVSTLELGDSALYLCASSRGLAGGSNTGELFFGEGSRLTVL.

The V and J genes are TRBV4-1 and TRBJ1-2; tentatively, D is TRBD1 (6 bases). CDR3 length equals 15 residues. The germline V gene encodes CDR1 MGHRA and CDR2 YSYEKL. V was clipped by 0 bases and J by 2 bases, with 10 bases between them. The CDR3 reads CASSQELGGNYGYTF. CDR3 sequence (DNA): TGCGCCAGCAGCCAAGAACTAGGGGGAAACTATGGCTACACCTTC.

This clone was found a few times. The same CDR3 also results from other DNA sequences found in this sample. This rearrangement joins TRBV19 to TRBJ1-5, with TRBD1 matching over 8 bases. V dropped 6 bases and J dropped 6; count of bases not matched to a gene: 16. Germline V gives CDR1 LNHDA, CDR2 SQIVND (reference sequence). The length of the CDR3 is 17 residues. Here the CDR3 reads CASRRTGRNRGSQPQHF. The CDR3 DNA reads TGTGCCAGTAGGAGGACAGGGCGAAATCGAGGGAGTCAGCCCCAGCATTTT. Complete variable domain (other parts from reference TRBV19 and TRBJ1-5): DGGITQSPKYLFRKEGQNVTLSCEQNLNHDAMYWYRQDPGQGLRLIYYSQIVNDFQKGDIAEGYSVSREKKESFPLTVTSAQKNPTAFYLCASRRTGRNRGSQPQHFGDGTRLSIL.

The chain joins TRBV2 to TRBJ2-3; 16 nucleotides agree with TRBD2. J was trimmed by 4 bases and V by 10 bases; bases with no gene match: 8. The length of the CDR3 is 16 residues. CDR1 is SNHLY and CDR2 is FYNNEI in the germline V gene. CDR3 nucleotide sequence: TGTGCCACCGGGACTAGCGGGGGGGCCGTAGCAGATACGCAGTATTTT. As protein: CATGTSGGAVADTQYF. Using reference TRBV2 and TRBJ2-3 for the parts outside the CDR3, the full variable domain is EPEVTQTPSHQVTQMGQEVILRCVPISNHLYFYWYRQILGQKVEFLVSFYNNEISEKSEIFDDQFSVERPDGSNFTLKIRSTKLEDSAMYFCATGTSGGAVADTQYFGPGTRLTVL.

V usage is TRBV19 and J usage is TRBJ1-2; D gene uncertain. Germline CDR1 LNHDA, CDR2 SQIVND (reference sequence). The CDR3 spans 13 residues. With 1 base removed from V and 2 bases from J, the gap between germline ends came to 5 bases. DNA of the CDR3: TGTGCCAGTAGTATAGGAGTCAACTATGGCTACACCTTC. Translation: CASSIGVNYGYTF.

This clone was picked up a small number of times. The chain recombines TRBV19 with TRBJ1-2; a weak D match, TRBD1 (5 bases). With 8 bases removed from V and 7 bases from J, the gap between germline ends came to 20 bases. This CDR3 is built from 14 residues. Looked up from germline, CDR1 is LNHDA and CDR2 is SQIVND (reference sequence). In nucleotides, the CDR3 is TGTGCCAGTCGAGTATCGGGGGAGGGTGGTGGCTACACCTTC. Translated, it gives CASRVSGEGGGYTF.